The 3 T cell receptor beta chains below all came from one sample that was sequenced in a study of blood T cell repertoires in COVID-19. This table comes from immunoSEQ multiplex PCR, and its TCRdb copy is limited to in-frame clones, with some not included. This sample yields about 220,000 clones, of which approximately 80% are seen a single time; about 3.3% belongs to the top ten. The sample was PBMCs or T cells enriched from blood (not recorded which). Receptor source: a woman between 55 and 75 years old who had recovered from COVID-19.

V is TRBV6-2 or TRBV6-3 and J is TRBJ1-5, with unresolved D. V lost 4 bases and J 3 bases, leaving 13 bases between the germline ends. Germline loops: CDR1 MNHEY, CDR2 SVGEGT. The CDR3 runs 15 residues. The CDR3 loop reads CASSSQEMDNQPQHF. CDR3 sequence (DNA): TGTGCCAGCAGTTCCCAGGAAATGGACAATCAGCCCCAGCATTTT.

The chain recombines TRBV27 with TRBJ1-1; 8 bases are shared with TRBD1. Trimming at V came to 5 bases and at J to 0 bases, leaving 2 bases not matched to a gene. This CDR3 spans 14 amino acids. Germline-derived CDR1 and CDR2 are MNHEY and SMNVEV (reference sequence). The CDR3 DNA reads TGTGCCAGCAGTCGCAGGGGGCTGAACACTGAAGCTTTCTTT. It yields the protein CASSRRGLNTEAFF.

This clone has only a few counts. The chain links TRBV6-2 or TRBV6-3 to TRBJ1-5; D unclear. Trimming shortened V by 0 bases and J by 0 bases, and 18 bases separated the two germline ends. CDR1 is MNHEY and CDR2 is SVGEGT in the germline V gene. This CDR3 contains 19 residues. The CDR3 protein is CASSYSTSLVAYSNQPQHF. The CDR3 nucleotides read TGTGCCAGCAGTTACTCGACGTCCCTCGTAGCCTATAGCAATCAGCCCCAGCATTTT.